The 4 T cell receptor beta chains in this list originate from one sample, sequenced in a study of CD8 T cells in ankylosing spondylitis. Antigens for these TCRs are unknown. TCRdb re-analysed the 5' RACE reads in MiXCR, keeping a single row per CDR3 protein. This sample has 450,000 or so distinct CDR3 sequences, with roughly a quarter found just once. The study, taken as a whole, reports: Characteristic of ankylosing spondylitis blood, it appeared, was a TCR beta motif comprising roughly 8 highly homologous variants.

The sequenced sample was blood, either unsorted or a sorted T cell fraction (not recorded which). The receptors were sampled from a male donor with ankylosing spondylitis.

The rearrangement links TRBV14 to TRBJ2-1; 12 nucleotides agree with TRBD2. The V gene end was trimmed by 3 bases and the J gene end by 7 bases; junction bases not matched to a gene: 10. Germline CDR1 reads SGHDN; CDR2 reads FVKESK. The CDR3 covers 17 residues. This chain's CDR3 is CASSHPRLAGVSNEQFF. The DNA of the CDR3 is TGTGCCAGCAGCCATCCCAGACTAGCGGGAGTATCTAATGAGCAGTTCTTC.

The sample holds a few counts of this clonotype. The genes are TRBV24-1 and TRBJ2-1; no definite D call. CDR3 length equals 14 residues. CDR1 KGHDR and CDR2 SFDVKD come from the germline V gene. Trimming removed 5 bases from V and 2 bases from J, with 9 bases in between. DNA for the CDR3: TGTGCCACCAGTGTGGGAAGCGCCTACAATGAGCAGTTCTTC. Translated: CATSVGSAYNEQFF.

The chain joins TRBV6-1 to TRBJ2-2, with 7 bases fitting TRBD1. V was clipped by 6 bases and J by 3 bases; unmatched bases: 7. Per the germline V gene, CDR1 is MNHNS and CDR2 is SASEGT. This CDR3 contains 15 residues. CDR3 DNA sequence: TGTGCCAGCAGACCTACAGGGGTCTACACCGGGGAGCTGTTTTTT. It yields the protein CASRPTGVYTGELFF.

The chain employs TRBV15 and TRBJ2-7; possible D gene TRBD2, 6 bases. With 5 bases removed from V and 3 bases from J, the gap between germline ends came to 11 bases. This CDR3 contains 13 residues. The germline gives CDR1 LNHNV, CDR2 YYDKDF (reference sequence). CDR3 sequence reads: CATSWGLYYEQYV. The CDR3 DNA follows: TGTGCCACCAGCTGGGGACTGTACTACGAGCAGTACGTC.